This T cell receptor beta chain was sequenced during a study of OX40 agonist ivuxolimab in advanced cancers. Study details: The dose-escalation cohort had hepatocellular carcinoma, melanoma, renal cell or head and neck cancer.

Germline V CDR1 and CDR2: SGHRS, YFSETQ. The CDR3 length is 14 residues. V trimming: 8 bases; J trimming: 6 bases; junction bases outside the gene matches: 13. Profiling relied on immunoSEQ multiplex PCR, and the TCRdb table lists in-frame clones only, not all of them. Among 78,000 or so clones, 92% were seen once, and the ten largest hold 8.5% to 10%. Worth noting for this clone: Antigen: not known.

Overall study results and limits: There was clonal expansion of CD4+ and CD8+ blood T cells by week 6 at 0.1 to 3.0 mg/kg. Low normalized clonal expansion also occurred in some nonresponding patients.

The chain has TRBV5-1 and TRBJ2-5, with 7 nucleotides matching TRBD1. Specimen: CD4+ or CD8+ T cells sorted from blood, collected in a trial of the OX40 agonist ivuxolimab. The clonotype comes from an adult with an advanced solid tumor such as melanoma, head and neck, liver or kidney cancer. CDR3 residues: CARGDHRGRKTQYF. The CDR3 bases are TGCGCCAGGGGGGACCACAGGGGAAGAAAGACCCAGTACTTC.